The entry below describes one T cell receptor beta chain. Its antigen is as yet unknown. The data are from a study of cytomegalovirus exposure and HLA in healthy donors. Study observations and caveats: Donors were assumed by presence/absence analyses to have roughly uniform sequencing depth. Among TCR sequences, most were rare, though some public TCRs appeared in many donors. Reports state that TCR beta sequences accurately predicted most subjects' HLA-A and HLA-B alleles. A later analysis found most CMV-associated TCR beta chains apparently HLA-restricted.

A multiplex PCR was run with 60 Vbeta primers and 13 Jbeta primers. Sequenced by immunoSEQ multiplex PCR; TCRdb stores in-frame clones only, minus some. The profile shows about 160,000 clones, around 77% of them singletons. The clonotype comes from a woman aged 25 to 39 in good health and CMV-seronegative. The sequencing input was PBMCs.

The CDR3 sequence is CASSEASKALRDEKLFF. Written as DNA, the CDR3 is TGTGCCAGCAGTGAAGCTAGTAAGGCCTTGAGGGATGAAAAACTGTTTTTT. The V call is TRBV6-1, the J call TRBJ1-4, with D hard to call. Trimming removed 0 bases from V and 6 bases from J, with 17 bases in between. CDR1 is MNHNS, CDR2 SASEGT, per germline. The CDR3 totals 17 residues.